This record covers a single T cell receptor (beta chain). The data originate from a study of blood T cell repertoires in COVID-19. On the study more broadly: From the United States, Italy and Spain came samples of acute and convalescent COVID-19. In each case, the material was cDNA or gDNA derived from T cells, B-cell-depleted T cells, or PBMCs.

In the source study's methods: How many nucleated cells were present was estimated from reference gene primer amplification. TCRdb keeps only in-frame clones here, not all; method: immunoSEQ multiplex PCR. The D gene and trimming were derived from the DNA, and the V and J assignments and clone size from that table. Here the sample spans 150,000 or so clones, about 80% being singletons. The V and J ends lost 3 bases and 4 bases, in that order; junction bases with no gene match: 5. Germline V gene sequence: CDR1 LNHDA, CDR2 SQIVND (reference sequence). This CDR3 is 15 amino acids long. The chain links TRBV19 to TRBJ2-3; 9 bases align to TRBD1. The sequencing sample was made of peripheral blood. This receptor was obtained from a man aged 55 to 70 with acute or convalescent COVID-19. The CDR3 DNA reads TGTGCCAGTAGTATTTACAGGGGGCCGGCAGATACGCAGTATTTT. This encodes CASSIYRGPADTQYF.